This passage covers 8 T cell receptor beta chains from one sample sequenced in a study of regulatory T cells in long-lasting Graves disease. Libraries of TCR beta came from iRepertoire HTBI primers plus Arm-PCR of CDR3 regions. One entry per CDR3 protein, called by TCRdb with MiXCR from the multiplex PCR reads. The table has roughly 360,000 distinct CDR3 sequences, 23% seen once. Time point specified: persistent/refractory GD, antithyroid drugs over 5 years with positive TRAb. Researchers made the TCR library from RNA that was extracted from PBMCs. The specimen was peripheral blood mononuclear cells (PBMCs), collected when the disease was refractory, from a patient treated with antithyroid drugs. The origin of the receptors is a middle-aged woman with Graves disease.

With regard to this clonotype: The junction does not match germline at one end; this may be a read error. V is TRBV7-7 and J is TRBJ2-5, with 10 bases that match TRBD2. Per the germline V gene, CDR1 is SSHAT and CDR2 is FNYEAQ (reference sequence). CDR3 length: 16 amino acids. CDR3: CASSPLIAGGAETQYF. DNA of the CDR3: TGTGCTAGCAGCCCGCTTATAGCGGGGGGCGCGGAGACCCAGTACTTC.

To note about this clonotype: This likely came from a read error, as a far larger clone is one base away. The chain is built from TRBV6-1 and TRBJ1-2; 9 bases agree with TRBD1. Per the germline V gene, CDR1 is MNHNS and CDR2 is SASEGT. Trimming took 7 bases from V and 8 from J; bases not matched to a gene: 17. This CDR3 spans 16 amino acids. CDR3 sequence: CASTRWTGDGSVGYTF. The CDR3 bases are TGTGCCAGCACCCGATGGACAGGGGACGGATCGGTGGGCTACACCTTC.

This clonotype was detected only a few times. The chain carries TRBV19 and TRBJ2-4; D unresolved. CDR3 length: 14 residues. CDR1 and CDR2 from the germline V gene are LNHDA and SQIVND (reference sequence). V lost 3 bases to trimming and J lost 6 bases, with 12 bases between them. Here the CDR3 DNA reads TGTGCCAGTAGTATGGGCCGGGTCATAAACATTCAGTACTTC. It translates to CASSMGRVINIQYF.

V usage is TRBV5-1 and J usage is TRBJ2-1, with TRBD1 matching over 10 bases. V gave up 1 base and J gave up 1 base; unmatched junction bases: 5. CDR1 SGHRS and CDR2 YFSETQ come from the germline V gene. CDR3 size: 17 residues. In nucleotides, the CDR3 is TGCGCCAGCAGCTTGTCAGGGACAGGGGAATCCTACAATGAGCAGTTCTTC. Protein product: CASSLSGTGESYNEQFF. Full variable domain (missing parts from reference TRBV5-1 and TRBJ2-1): KAGVTQTPRYLIKTRGQQVTLSCSPISGHRSVSWYQQTPGQGLQFLFEYFSETQRNKGNFPGRFSGRQFSNSRSEMNVSTLELGDSALYLCASSLSGTGESYNEQFFGPGTRLTVL.

There are many counts of this clonotype. The chain is built from TRBV11-1 and TRBJ2-5; 11 nucleotides align to TRBD2. In germline, CDR1 is SGHAT, CDR2 FQDESV (reference sequence). V trimming: 5 bases; J trimming: 2 bases; junction bases outside the gene matches: 10. The CDR3 is 17 amino acids. The CDR3 protein is CASSRSGTSGKQETQYF. The CDR3 DNA sequence: TGTGCCAGCAGCCGATCCGGGACTAGCGGAAAACAAGAGACCCAGTACTTC. The whole variable domain, filled in from reference TRBV11-1 and TRBJ2-5, reads EAEVAQSPRYKITEKSQAVAFWCDPISGHATLYWYRQILGQGPELLVQFQDESVVDDSQLPKDRFSAERLKGVDSTLKIQPAELGDSAMYLCASSRSGTSGKQETQYFGPGTRLLVL.

In this sample, this clonotype turned up many times. The V and J genes are TRBV28 and TRBJ2-7; 8 nucleotides line up with TRBD1. The germline gives CDR1 MDHEN, CDR2 SYDVKM. The V and J ends lost 4 bases and 2 bases, in that order; junction bases with no gene match: 10. The CDR3 has 16 amino acids. The CDR3 bases are TGTGCCAGCAGTTCCTATCGGACAGGGCCTACCTACGAGCAGTACTTC. The encoded protein is CASSSYRTGPTYEQYF. Looking up the rest from reference TRBV28 and TRBJ2-7 gives the full variable domain: DVKVTQSSRYLVKRTGEKVFLECVQDMDHENMFWYRQDPGLGLRLIYFSYDVKMKEKGDIPEGYSVSREKKERFSLILESASTNQTSMYLCASSSYRTGPTYEQYFGPGTRLTVT.

In this sample, this clonotype turned up many times. CDR3 loop: CTITGRTNTEAFF. DNA of the CDR3: TGCACCATTACGGGACGGACGAACACTGAAGCTTTCTTT. The V call is TRBV20-1, the J call TRBJ1-1; the D gene is possibly TRBD1 (5 bases). Germline V gene sequence: CDR1 DFQATT, CDR2 SNEGSKA (reference sequence). The length of the CDR3 is 13 residues.

Concerning this clonotype: A clone one base away is much larger, so this may be a read error. The CDR3 here is CASSTRTGGYTGGLFF. The DNA for the CDR3 is TGTGCCAGCAGTACAAGGACAGGAGGGTACACCGGGGGGCTGTTTTTT. V and J are TRBV28 and TRBJ2-2; D is possibly TRBD1 (7 bases). The CDR3 spans 16 residues. Germline V gene lookup returns CDR1 MDHEN and CDR2 SYDVKM.